The 14 T cell receptor beta chains reported below all come from one sample, sequenced in a study of shared clonotypes between healthy human individuals. Using immunoSEQ multiplex PCR, the repertoire was profiled, and TCRdb retains in-frame clones only, with some absent. The sample contains millions of clones, about 95% of which appear only once. The sequenced sample consisted of naive CD4+ T cells sorted from blood. The subset is: CD45RA+ positively selected. The receptors derive from a man aged 18-30 years in good health.

The chain joins TRBV30 to TRBJ1-2; no clear D. V was cut by 4 bases and J by 3 bases, with 12 bases left in between. The CDR3 has 13 residues. Germline V gene data show CDR1 as GTSNPN and CDR2 as SVGIG (reference sequence). The CDR3 nucleotides read TGTGCCTGGACACTCGGGATGTACTATGGCTACACCTTC. Residues: CAWTLGMYYGYTF.

The rearrangement uses TRBV4-2 and TRBJ2-7; weak D call: TRBD2 (6 bases). Germline CDR1 is LGHNA and CDR2 is YNFKEQ. V lost 1 base to trimming and J lost 3 bases, with 13 bases between them. The CDR3 consists of 15 residues. CDR3 nucleotide sequence: TGTGCCAGCAGCCAAGTTGGGAATAGCGGCTACGAGCAGTACTTC. This gives the protein CASSQVGNSGYEQYF.

The chain carries TRBV28 and TRBJ1-3; TRBD1 is a possible D gene (5 bases). This CDR3 spans 18 amino acids. V lost 5 bases to trimming and J lost 0 bases, with 20 bases between them. The germline gives CDR1 MDHEN, CDR2 SYDVKM. This CDR3 is CASSPPSGRIISGNTIYF. In DNA form, the CDR3 reads TGTGCCAGCAGTCCCCCGTCAGGGAGGATTATCTCTGGAAACACCATATATTTT.

This chain links TRBV2 with TRBJ2-1; D may be TRBD1 or TRBD2 (5 bases each). This CDR3 comprises 14 residues. With 6 bases removed from V and 7 bases from J, the gap between germline ends came to 16 bases. Germline V gene data show CDR1 as SNHLY and CDR2 as FYNNEI. The CDR3 DNA reads TGTGCCAGCAGGGGACGCCAGGGCAAAAATGAGCAGTTCTTC. Its translation is CASRGRQGKNEQFF.

J is TRBJ2-3 and V is TRBV11-1; 8 bases line up with TRBD2. V trimming: 2 bases; J trimming: 6 bases; junction bases outside the gene matches: 13. The CDR3 runs 17 residues. CDR1 is SGHAT, CDR2 FQDESV, per germline (reference sequence). The CDR3 region has the DNA TGTGCCAGCAGCTTATCGAGCCCCGGGGGGGTAAGCGATACGCAGTATTTT. This sequence encodes CASSLSSPGGVSDTQYF.

A note on this clone: Different DNA sequences within this sample yield the same CDR3. The gene calls are TRBV5-1 and TRBJ2-5; TRBD2 agrees at 8 bases. Germline CDR1 and CDR2: SGHRS and YFSETQ. The CDR3 has 15 amino acids. The trim removed 0 bases at V and 1 base at J, leaving 2 bases unmatched. The CDR3 loop is CASSLAAGGQETQYF. CDR3 nucleotides: TGCGCCAGCAGCTTGGCTGCGGGGGGCCAAGAGACCCAGTACTTC. Full variable domain (outside the CDR3, taken from reference TRBV5-1 and TRBJ2-5): KAGVTQTPRYLIKTRGQQVTLSCSPISGHRSVSWYQQTPGQGLQFLFEYFSETQRNKGNFPGRFSGRQFSNSRSEMNVSTLELGDSALYLCASSLAAGGQETQYFGPGTRLLVL.

CDR3 loop: CASYGHPNTGELFF. CDR3 DNA sequence: TGTGCCAGTTATGGGCACCCAAACACCGGGGAGCTGTTTTTT. The V call is TRBV5-6, the J call TRBJ2-2; no clear D gene. Trimming stripped 8 bases from V and 2 bases from J, with 13 bases between. CDR1 and CDR2 (germline): SGHDT, YYEEEE. The CDR3 length is 14 residues. Full variable domain (remainder filled in from reference TRBV5-6 and TRBJ2-2): DAGVTQSPTHLIKTRGQQVTLRCSPKSGHDTVSWYQQALGQGPQFIFQYYEEEERQRGNFPDRFSGHQFPNYSSELNVNALLLGDSALYLCASYGHPNTGELFFGEGSRLTVL.

The chain joins TRBV19 to TRBJ2-3, with D tentatively TRBD1 (5 bases). V shed 5 bases and J shed 6 bases, with 18 bases lying between them. Germline V gene lookup returns CDR1 LNHDA and CDR2 SQIVND (reference sequence). CDR3 length: 15 amino acids. CDR3 bases: TGTGCCAGTAGTTCTGGGGCCGCGCTTGTGGATACGCAGTATTTT. This codes for CASSSGAALVDTQYF.

The chain links TRBV19 to TRBJ2-5, with 8 bases lining up with TRBD1. The CDR3 covers 14 residues. V shed 2 bases and J 7 bases; nucleotides not matched to a gene: 6. The germline V gene has CDR1 LNHDA and CDR2 SQIVND (reference sequence). The CDR3 is CASSIQGAEGTQYF. In DNA form, the CDR3 reads TGTGCCAGTAGTATACAGGGGGCTGAAGGGACCCAGTACTTC.

The chain uses TRBV18 and TRBJ1-2, with 8 bases that match TRBD1. V was clipped by 0 bases and J by 4 bases; unmatched bases: 10. The CDR3 contains 17 residues. Per germline, CDR1 KGHSH and CDR2 LQKENI. In DNA, the CDR3 is TGTGCCAGCTCACCACCGCAAGGACAGGGCGGTGCCTATGGCTACACCTTC. It translates to CASSPPQGQGGAYGYTF. Full variable domain (remainder filled in from reference TRBV18 and TRBJ1-2): NAGVMQNPRHLVRRRGQEARLRCSPMKGHSHVYWYRQLPEEGLKFMVYLQKENIIDESGMPKERFSAEFPKEGPSILRIQQVVRGDSAAYFCASSPPQGQGGAYGYTFGSGTRLTVV.

V is TRBV7-6 and J is TRBJ1-1; no clear D gene. Germline V gives CDR1 SGHVS, CDR2 FNYEAQ. V was pared by 3 bases and J by 1 base, with 12 bases between. This CDR3 contains 15 residues. The CDR3 loop reads CASSFFETENTEAFF. As DNA, the CDR3 is TGTGCCAGCAGCTTCTTCGAAACAGAGAACACTGAAGCTTTCTTT.

The chain combines TRBV7-9 with TRBJ2-7; 8 bases align to TRBD2. The trim removed 5 bases at V and 4 bases at J, leaving 10 bases unmatched. This CDR3 region has 15 residues. Germline loops: CDR1 SEHNR, CDR2 FQNEAQ (reference sequence). The CDR3 nucleotides read TGTGCCAGCAGCCTCCGGTCTAGCGGGTTGTACGAGCAGTACTTC. Its protein product is CASSLRSSGLYEQYF.

This clone was detected only once. The CDR3 sequence: CASSQDRYTGELFF. The DNA for the CDR3 is TGCGCCAGCAGCCAAGATAGGTACACCGGGGAGCTGTTTTTT. V and J are TRBV4-3 and TRBJ2-2; D call uncertain. This CDR3 is built from 14 residues. V gave up 0 bases and J gave up 3 bases, with 5 bases separating them. Looked up from germline, CDR1 is LGHNA and CDR2 is YSLEER.

V is TRBV19 and J is TRBJ1-2, with 7 bases lining up with TRBD1. From germline, CDR1 is LNHDA and CDR2 SQIVND (reference sequence). The CDR3 is 16 residues long. The V and J ends lost 1 base and 1 base, in that order; junction bases with no gene match: 6. In nucleotides, the CDR3 is TGTGCCAGTAGTATAGTCGGGACAGCTATTAACTATGGCTACACCTTC. Protein sequence: CASSIVGTAINYGYTF. Full variable domain (outside the CDR3, taken from reference TRBV19 and TRBJ1-2): DGGITQSPKYLFRKEGQNVTLSCEQNLNHDAMYWYRQDPGQGLRLIYYSQIVNDFQKGDIAEGYSVSREKKESFPLTVTSAQKNPTAFYLCASSIVGTAINYGYTFGSGTRLTVV.